This entry lists 17 T cell receptor beta chains sequenced from one sample in a study of CXCR3 chemokines and chemotherapy response in bladder cancer. MiXCR was run by TCRdb on the PCR reads, yielding one entry per CDR3 protein. Among 13,000 or so distinct CDR3 sequences listed, around an eighth were seen once. This sample was gathered from a patient whose treatment included neoadjuvant chemotherapy. Receptor source: a human donor with bladder cancer that did not respond to neoadjuvant chemotherapy.

In this sample, this clonotype turned up many times. The chain carries TRBV6-1 and TRBJ1-1, with TRBD1 as a possible D gene (5 bases). Looked up from germline, CDR1 is MNHNS and CDR2 is SASEGT. The ends were cut back, 6 bases at V and 7 bases at J, with 18 bases in the middle. This CDR3 comprises 14 residues. CDR3 in amino acids: CASRGGGFTFEAFF. CDR3 DNA sequence: TGTGCCAGCAGGGGGGGGGGGTTCACCTTTGAAGCTTTCTTT.

J is TRBJ2-2 and V is TRBV12-3 or TRBV12-4; tentatively, D is TRBD2 (6 bases). The CDR3 runs to 14 residues. The V end was cut by 3 bases, the J end by 4 bases, with 9 bases between. The chain's CDR3 is CASSLAGLTGELFF. CDR3 nucleotides: TGTGCCAGCAGTTTGGCGGGGCTCACCGGGGAGCTGTTTTTT.

This clonotype was seen many times. The chain recombines TRBV6-1 with TRBJ1-5, with D hard to call. Germline CDR1 and CDR2: MNHNS and SASEGT. Trimming stripped 6 bases from V and 4 bases from J, with 7 bases between. The CDR3 has 12 residues. Here the CDR3 DNA reads TGTGCCAGCAGGTCCGGGAATCAGCCCCAGCATTTT. As protein: CASRSGNQPQHF.

A word on this clonotype: A read error likely explains this, since a far larger clone differs by one base. This chain uses TRBV19 with TRBJ2-7, with no clear D. Between the trimmed V and J ends, which lost 5 bases and 7 bases, there was a span of 18 bases. CDR3 length: 14 residues. The germline V gene encodes CDR1 LNHDA and CDR2 SQIVND (reference sequence). CDR3 loop: CASSLGKFYNEQYF. The CDR3 nucleotides read TGTGCCAGTAGTTTGGGTAAATTCTACAATGAGCAGTACTTC.

This clonotype was observed many times. V is TRBV5-6 and J is TRBJ2-2; TRBD1 matches 9 bases. The V and J ends lost 3 bases and 1 base, in that order; junction bases with no gene match: 4. The CDR3 has 16 residues. Germline CDR1 reads SGHDT; CDR2 reads YYEEEE. DNA for the CDR3: TGTGCCAGCAGCTGGAAGGGACAGGGGAACACCGGGGAGCTGTTTTTT. It encodes CASSWKGQGNTGELFF. Looking up the rest from reference TRBV5-6 and TRBJ2-2 gives the full variable domain: DAGVTQSPTHLIKTRGQQVTLRCSPKSGHDTVSWYQQALGQGPQFIFQYYEEEERQRGNFPDRFSGHQFPNYSSELNVNALLLGDSALYLCASSWKGQGNTGELFFGEGSRLTVL.

This clonotype was picked up many times. This sequence joins TRBV6-6 and TRBJ2-7; 9 positions agree with TRBD2. V lost 7 bases to trimming and J lost 3 bases; unmatched junction nucleotides: 16. Germline V lookup: CDR1 MNHNY, CDR2 SVGAGI (reference sequence). This CDR3 is built from 17 residues. This CDR3 is CASKRAGGQGEDYEQYF. In nucleotides, the CDR3 is TGTGCCAGCAAGCGGGCGGGGGGGCAGGGCGAGGACTACGAGCAGTACTTC.

Many counts were recorded for this clonotype. J is TRBJ1-1 and V is TRBV5-4; 7 nucleotides line up with TRBD1. Unmatched junction bases numbered 11, after V lost 5 bases and J lost 1 base. Germline lookup yields CDR1 SGHNT and CDR2 YYREEE (reference sequence). The CDR3 spans 16 residues. The CDR3, as DNA: TGTGCCAGCAGTCCGGGGGGGGACAGAGGGAACACTGAAGCTTTCTTT. Amino acid sequence: CASSPGGDRGNTEAFF.

This clonotype has at least ten counts. The chain recombines TRBV28 with TRBJ2-7, with D possibly called TRBD1 or TRBD2 (5 bases each). With 6 bases removed from V and 6 bases from J, the gap between germline ends came to 15 bases. Germline CDR1 is MDHEN and CDR2 is SYDVKM. The CDR3 consists of 13 residues. In nucleotides, the CDR3 is TGTGCCAGCAGGGGGGACCCTCTGAGCGAGCAGTACTTC. Residues: CASRGDPLSEQYF.

This clonotype came up many times. The J gene is TRBJ2-7, the V gene TRBV5-4; possible D gene TRBD2, 5 bases. The V end was cut by 3 bases, the J end by 1 base, with 11 bases between. The CDR3 runs 14 residues. Germline V gene lookup returns CDR1 SGHNT and CDR2 YYREEE (reference sequence). The DNA for the CDR3 is TGTGCCAGCAGCTCTCGGACTGGTTCCTACGAGCAGTACTTC. It specifies CASSSRTGSYEQYF.

This clonotype is labeled as medium-sized. V is TRBV6-1 and J is TRBJ2-6, with 8 bases aligning to TRBD1. The V gene's germline CDR1 is MNHNS and CDR2 SASEGT. The ends lost 8 bases at V and 3 bases at J; junction bases unmatched: 3. The CDR3 spans 14 residues. The chain's CDR3 is CASETGDGANVLTF. In DNA form, the CDR3 reads TGTGCCAGCGAGACAGGGGATGGGGCCAACGTCCTGACTTTC.

This clonotype was recorded at least ten times. CDR3 residues: CASSSDRIEAFF. The DNA for the CDR3 is TGTGCCAGCAGCTCGGATAGAATTGAAGCTTTCTTT. V and J are TRBV7-9 and TRBJ1-1, with no clear D. The CDR3 runs to 12 residues. With 4 bases removed from V and 7 bases from J, the gap between germline ends came to 10 bases. Per the germline V gene, CDR1 is SEHNR and CDR2 is FQNEAQ (reference sequence).

This clonotype was counted only a few times. The V call is TRBV20-1, the J call TRBJ2-5; D ambiguous. V gave up 0 bases and J gave up 4 bases, with 9 bases separating them. Per germline, CDR1 DFQATT and CDR2 SNEGSKA (reference sequence). This CDR3 has 13 residues. DNA for the CDR3: TGCAGTGCTAGAGATGCGGTGGGAGAGACCCAGTACTTC. It codes for CSARDAVGETQYF.

In its sample, this clonotype was seen a few times. The CDR3 loop is CASSPGLISGANVLTF. The CDR3 region has the DNA TGTGCCAGCAGCCCGGGACTGATCTCTGGGGCCAACGTCCTGACTTTC. The V gene is TRBV5-4, the J gene TRBJ2-6, with TRBD2 as a possible D gene (6 bases). Germline CDR1 SGHNT, CDR2 YYREEE (reference sequence). The CDR3 loop spans 16 amino acids. V was pared by 4 bases and J by 0 bases, with 11 bases between.

This clonotype was recorded many times. DNA for the CDR3: TGTGCCAGCAGCTTAGCAAGAGCGGGGGAGACCCAGTACTTC. Amino acid sequence: CASSLARAGETQYF. This chain joins TRBV7-9 and TRBJ2-5; 7 bases are shared with TRBD2. V lost 0 bases, J lost 5 bases, and 3 bases stayed unmatched. The germline gives CDR1 SEHNR, CDR2 FQNEAQ (reference sequence). The CDR3 has 14 amino acids.

This clonotype was recorded many times. The chain uses TRBV7-9 and TRBJ2-5; tentative D call: TRBD1 (6 bases). V was trimmed by 5 bases and J by 5 bases, leaving 15 bases between them. Germline assignment: CDR1 SEHNR and CDR2 FQNEAQ (reference sequence). The CDR3 runs 14 residues. The DNA for the CDR3 is TGTGCCAGCAGCCCCCAGGGGCTGTGGGAGACCCAGTACTTC. It codes for CASSPQGLWETQYF.

The chain couples TRBV12-5 to TRBJ2-5; TRBD2 is a possible D gene (5 bases). The ends were cut back, 3 bases at V and 5 bases at J, with 13 bases in the middle. Germline V gene sequence: CDR1 LGHNT, CDR2 FRNRAP. The CDR3 consists of 14 residues. The CDR3 sequence: CASGFSGMGETQYF. For the CDR3, the DNA is TGTGCTAGTGGTTTTTCGGGGATGGGGGAGACCCAGTACTTC. The full variable domain, rest sourced from reference TRBV12-5 and TRBJ2-5, is DARVTQTPRHKVTEMGQEVTMRCQPILGHNTVFWYRQTMMQGLELLAYFRNRAPLDDSGMPKDRFSAEMPDATLATLKIQPSEPRDSAVYFCASGFSGMGETQYFGPGTRLLVL.

J is TRBJ2-2 and V is TRBV12-3 or TRBV12-4, with D tentatively TRBD1 (5 bases). The CDR3 has 14 amino acids. The ends were cut back, 4 bases at V and 5 bases at J, with 11 bases in the middle. The CDR3 coding sequence is TGTGCCAGCAGTTCGGCAGGGATTACCGGGGAGCTGTTTTTT. Translated: CASSSAGITGELFF.